This T cell receptor beta chain was recorded in a study of blood T cell repertoires in COVID-19. This CDR3 contains 15 residues. Germline lookup yields CDR1 PRHDT and CDR2 FYEKMQ (reference sequence). The V end lost 4 bases, the J end lost 2 bases, and 15 bases lay between the germline ends. Generated by immunoSEQ multiplex PCR, the TCRdb table keeps only in-frame clones and is missing some. The data contain 80,000 or so clones, around nine tenths of them singletons. The genes are TRBV13 and TRBJ2-7, with D perhaps matching TRBD2 (6 bases). Sequenced material: peripheral blood. The TCR originated in a man aged 45-60 years with acute or convalescent COVID-19. The CDR3 DNA reads TGTGCCAGCAGCTCGGGACTTTCTGAAACCTACGAGCAGTACTTC. This encodes CASSSGLSETYEQYF.